Listed below are T cell receptor beta chains from one sample, sequenced in a study of OX40 agonist ivuxolimab in advanced cancers. Profiling relied on immunoSEQ multiplex PCR, and the TCRdb table lists in-frame clones only, not all of them. In the table there are about 30,000 clones, roughly 80% of which are singletons. Here the sequenced sample was CD4+ or CD8+ T cells sorted from blood, taken in a trial of the OX40 agonist ivuxolimab. The source is an adult with an advanced solid tumor such as melanoma, head and neck, liver or kidney cancer. The CDR3 runs from the conserved cysteine through the conserved F or W. D genes are given only for firm matches. The size entry is marked missing in some rows and otherwise reads once, few, many or a size class.

d_gene: -
j_gene: TRBJ2-1
v_gene: TRBV21-1
abundance: -
len: 15
CDR3aa: CASSTSAGVNNEQFF
CDR3nt: TGTGCCAGCAGCACGTCAGCGGGAGTTAACAATGAGCAGTTCTTC

d_gene: TRBD1
j_gene: TRBJ2-7
v_gene: TRBV28
abundance: once
len: 13
CDR3aa: CASSRQGAYEQYF
CDR3nt: TGTGCCAGCAGTCGACAGGGGGCGTACGAGCAGTACTTC

d_gene: TRBD2
j_gene: TRBJ2-7
v_gene: TRBV7-9
abundance: -
len: 16
CDR3aa: CASSSGRGRGRDEQYF
CDR3nt: TGTGCCAGCAGCTCAGGCCGTGGGAGGGGCCGGGACGAGCAGTACTTC

d_gene: TRBD1
j_gene: TRBJ2-5
v_gene: TRBV28
abundance: -
len: 15
CDR3aa: CASTQGALVQETQYF
CDR3nt: TGTGCCAGCACCCAGGGGGCGCTCGTCCAAGAGACCCAGTACTTC

d_gene: TRBD1
j_gene: TRBJ1-3
v_gene: TRBV29-1
abundance: -
len: 13
CDR3aa: CSVRTGPGNTIYF
CDR3nt: TGCAGCGTCCGGACAGGGCCTGGAAACACCATATATTTT

d_gene: TRBD2
j_gene: TRBJ2-7
v_gene: TRBV5-1
abundance: -
len: 15
CDR3aa: CASSPTGTRSYEQYF
CDR3nt: TGCGCCAGCAGCCCGACCGGGACTAGGTCCTACGAGCAGTACTTC

d_gene: TRBD2
j_gene: TRBJ2-3
v_gene: TRBV27
abundance: -
len: 17
CDR3aa: CASSTLQGLASTDTQYF
CDR3nt: TGTGCCAGCAGTACCCTTCAGGGACTAGCTAGCACAGATACGCAGTATTTT

d_gene: -
j_gene: TRBJ2-2
v_gene: TRBV5-1
abundance: -
len: 13
CDR3aa: CASSPRGIGELFF
CDR3nt: TGCGCCAGCAGCCCACGAGGAATCGGGGAGCTGTTTTTT

d_gene: -
j_gene: TRBJ1-4
v_gene: TRBV9
abundance: few
len: 17
CDR3aa: CASSVEGFLATNEKLFF
CDR3nt: TGTGCCAGCAGCGTAGAAGGGTTTCTTGCAACTAATGAAAAACTGTTTTTT

d_gene: -
j_gene: TRBJ1-5
v_gene: TRBV19
abundance: once
len: 15
CDR3aa: CASSFSSYSNQPQHF
CDR3nt: TGTGCCAGTAGTTTCTCCTCCTATAGCAATCAGCCCCAGCATTTT

d_gene: -
j_gene: TRBJ2-7
v_gene: TRBV11-2
abundance: -
len: 15
CDR3aa: CASSLEPGPSYEQYF
CDR3nt: TGTGCCAGCAGCTTAGAACCAGGGCCGTCCTACGAGCAGTACTTC

d_gene: -
j_gene: TRBJ2-7
v_gene: TRBV19
abundance: -
len: 14
CDR3aa: CASSIAGTSGEQYF
CDR3nt: TGTGCCAGTAGTATAGCCGGGACCTCGGGAGAGCAGTACTTC

d_gene: TRBD1
j_gene: TRBJ2-1
v_gene: TRBV28
abundance: -
len: 16
CDR3aa: CASSPIGTGWVNEQFF
CDR3nt: TGTGCCAGCAGTCCGATTGGGACAGGGTGGGTCAATGAGCAGTTCTTC

d_gene: TRBD1
j_gene: TRBJ2-1
v_gene: TRBV11-2
abundance: -
len: 13
CDR3aa: CATGPGQGAEQFF
CDR3nt: TGTGCCACGGGACCGGGACAGGGGGCTGAGCAGTTCTTC

d_gene: -
j_gene: TRBJ2-7
v_gene: TRBV29-1
abundance: once
len: 12
CDR3aa: CSAYGSRGEQYF
CDR3nt: TGCAGCGCCTACGGGAGTCGGGGCGAGCAGTACTTC

d_gene: -
j_gene: TRBJ1-6
v_gene: TRBV15
abundance: few
len: 12
CDR3aa: CATSRDRDTLHF
CDR3nt: TGTGCCACCAGCAGAGATCGAGACACCCTCCACTTT

d_gene: -
j_gene: TRBJ2-7
v_gene: TRBV7-2
abundance: -
len: 13
CDR3aa: CASSQVEGWEQYF
CDR3nt: TGTGCCAGCAGCCAAGTGGAGGGTTGGGAGCAGTACTTC

d_gene: TRBD2
j_gene: TRBJ2-5
v_gene: TRBV2
abundance: -
len: 17
CDR3aa: CASSDRLAGEVQETQYF
CDR3nt: TGTGCCAGCAGTGATCGGCTAGCGGGAGAGGTTCAAGAGACCCAGTACTTC

d_gene: -
j_gene: TRBJ2-7
v_gene: TRBV4-1
abundance: -
len: 15
CDR3aa: CASSHATQSSYEQYF
CDR3nt: TGCGCCAGCAGCCATGCGACCCAAAGCTCCTACGAGCAGTACTTC

d_gene: -
j_gene: TRBJ2-3
v_gene: TRBV5-6
abundance: -
len: 15
CDR3aa: CASSSGDWGTDTQYF
CDR3nt: TGTGCCAGCAGCTCGGGGGATTGGGGCACAGATACGCAGTATTTT

d_gene: TRBD1
j_gene: TRBJ1-2
v_gene: TRBV5-5
abundance: -
len: 15
CDR3aa: CASSIDREGFYGYTF
CDR3nt: TGTGCCAGCAGCATTGACAGGGAAGGATTCTATGGCTACACCTTC